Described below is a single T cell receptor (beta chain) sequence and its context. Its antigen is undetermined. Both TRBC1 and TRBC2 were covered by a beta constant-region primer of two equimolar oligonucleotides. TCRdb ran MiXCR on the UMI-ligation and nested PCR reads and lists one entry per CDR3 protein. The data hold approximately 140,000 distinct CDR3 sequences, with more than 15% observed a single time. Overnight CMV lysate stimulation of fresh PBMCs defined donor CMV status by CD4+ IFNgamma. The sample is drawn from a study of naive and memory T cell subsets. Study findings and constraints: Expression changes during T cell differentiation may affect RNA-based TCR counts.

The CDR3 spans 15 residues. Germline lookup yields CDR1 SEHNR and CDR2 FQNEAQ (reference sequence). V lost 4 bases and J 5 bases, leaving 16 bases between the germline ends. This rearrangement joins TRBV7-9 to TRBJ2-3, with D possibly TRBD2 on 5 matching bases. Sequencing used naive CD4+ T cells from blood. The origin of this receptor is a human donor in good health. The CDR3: CASSSWTEVGDTQYF. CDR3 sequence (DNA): TGTGCCAGCAGCTCGTGGACGGAGGTCGGAGATACGCAGTATTTT.